The entry that follows covers one T cell receptor (beta chain) sequence. The record originates from a study of blood T cell repertoires in COVID-19. Study overall: Specimens from acute and convalescent COVID-19 originated in the United States, Italy and Spain. Nucleic acid was either cDNA or gDNA, and it came from T cells, B-cell-depleted T cells, or PBMCs.

Study processing details: Reference gene primers were amplified, and this amplification served to estimate nucleated cell counts. Using immunoSEQ multiplex PCR, the repertoire was profiled, and TCRdb retains in-frame clones only, with some absent. V, J and clone size are those of that table, while D and trimming were read from the DNA. Among about 280,000 clones, 75% to 90% were seen once, and the ten largest hold roughly 5.1%. Germline V lookup: CDR1 SGHRS, CDR2 YFSETQ. With 0 bases removed from V and 9 bases from J, the gap between germline ends came to 13 bases. The CDR3 has 15 amino acids. This clonotype originated in a man aged 35-49 years with acute or convalescent COVID-19. The genes are TRBV5-1 and TRBJ1-6, with D possibly TRBD1 on 5 matching bases. The sample taken for sequencing was peripheral blood. CDR3 sequence reads: CASSLVGVMSSPLHF. As DNA, the CDR3 is TGCGCCAGCAGCTTGGTAGGGGTCATGAGTTCACCCCTCCACTTT.